Sequencing of this TCR beta chain was carried out in a study of blood T cell repertoires in COVID-19. Study overall: Whether acute or convalescent, the COVID-19 samples came from the United States, Italy and Spain. In each case, the material was cDNA or gDNA derived from T cells, B-cell-depleted T cells, or PBMCs.

Trimming took 7 bases from V and 5 from J; bases not matched to a gene: 1. The CDR3 consists of 12 residues. The germline CDR1 and CDR2 sequences are SNHLY and FYNNEI. Per the study methods: Estimated nucleated cell counts came from reference gene primer amplification. Repertoires were generated with immunoSEQ multiplex PCR, while TCRdb's copy carries only in-frame clones and drops some. The V and J calls and clone size were taken over from that table, and D and trimming were inferred from the DNA. The table lists around 160,000 clones, approximately 90% of them singletons, with roughly 2% in the top ten.

V gene TRBV2 combines with J gene TRBJ2-3; 9 positions match TRBD1. Sequencing was carried out using peripheral blood. The source is a man aged 18 to 29 with acute or convalescent COVID-19. The CDR3 sequence: CASKDRGDTQYF. The DNA of the CDR3 is TGTGCCAGCAAGGACAGGGGAGATACGCAGTATTTT.